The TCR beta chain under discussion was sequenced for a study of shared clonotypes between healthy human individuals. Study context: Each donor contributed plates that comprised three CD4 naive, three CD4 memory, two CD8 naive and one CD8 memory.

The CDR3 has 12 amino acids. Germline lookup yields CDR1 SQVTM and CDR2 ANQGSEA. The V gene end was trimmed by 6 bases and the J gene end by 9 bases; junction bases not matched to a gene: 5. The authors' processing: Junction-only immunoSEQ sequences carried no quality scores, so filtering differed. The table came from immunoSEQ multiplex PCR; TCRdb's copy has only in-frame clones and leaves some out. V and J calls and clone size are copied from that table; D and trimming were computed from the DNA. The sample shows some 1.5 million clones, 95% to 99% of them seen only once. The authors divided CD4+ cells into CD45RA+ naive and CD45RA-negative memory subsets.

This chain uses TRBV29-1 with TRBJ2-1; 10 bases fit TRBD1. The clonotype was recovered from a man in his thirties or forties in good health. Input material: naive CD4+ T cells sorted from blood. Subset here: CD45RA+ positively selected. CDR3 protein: CSVDRGVGEQFF. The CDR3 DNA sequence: TGCAGCGTGGACAGGGGGGTTGGTGAGCAGTTCTTC.